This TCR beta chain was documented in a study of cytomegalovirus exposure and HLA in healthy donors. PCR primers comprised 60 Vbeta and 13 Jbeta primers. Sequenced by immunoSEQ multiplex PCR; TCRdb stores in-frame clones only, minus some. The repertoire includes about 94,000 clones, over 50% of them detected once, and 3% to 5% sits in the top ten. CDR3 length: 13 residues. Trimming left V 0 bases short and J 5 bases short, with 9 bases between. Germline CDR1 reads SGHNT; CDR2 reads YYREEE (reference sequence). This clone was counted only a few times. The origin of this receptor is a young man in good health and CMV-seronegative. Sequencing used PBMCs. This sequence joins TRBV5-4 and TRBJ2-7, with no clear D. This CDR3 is CASSLVGTHEQYF. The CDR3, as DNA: TGTGCCAGCAGCTTGGTCGGTACCCACGAGCAGTACTTC. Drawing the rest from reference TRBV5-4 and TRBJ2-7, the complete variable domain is ETGVTQSPTHLIKTRGQQVTLRCSSQSGHNTVSWYQQALGQGPQFIFQYYREEENGRGNFPPRFSGLQFPNYSSELNVNALELDDSALYLCASSLVGTHEQYFGPGTRLTVT.